These 11 T cell receptor beta chains were sequenced from one sample in a study of blood T cell repertoires in COVID-19. Produced via immunoSEQ multiplex PCR; TCRdb's table is partial and in-frame only. Counted here are 80,000 to 95,000 clones, about 71% occurring once; the ten biggest clones make up roughly 4%. Sequencing used peripheral blood. The receptors come from a woman between 45 and 60 years old with acute or convalescent COVID-19.

The chain recombines TRBV28 with TRBJ2-4, with 9 bases fitting TRBD1. This CDR3 region has 14 residues. Germline assignment: CDR1 MDHEN and CDR2 SYDVKM. The ends lost 5 bases at V and 6 bases at J; junction bases unmatched: 5. CDR3 bases: TGTGCCAGCAGTCCAGGACAGGGGCTAAACATTCAGTACTTC. Amino acid sequence: CASSPGQGLNIQYF.

The chain uses TRBV30 and TRBJ2-6, with 8 bases aligning to TRBD1. Germline trimming cut 2 bases from V and 0 bases from J; bases unmatched to any gene: 3. This CDR3 comprises 16 residues. Germline CDR1 GTSNPN, CDR2 SVGIG (reference sequence). CDR3 DNA: TGTGCCTGGAGTAAGGACAGGGTCTCTGGGGCCAACGTCCTGACTTTC. Translated, it gives CAWSKDRVSGANVLTF.

This clone was detected a few times. The chain has TRBV6-1 and TRBJ1-4; 7 bases fit TRBD1. Per germline, CDR1 MNHNS and CDR2 SASEGT. CDR3 length: 16 residues. The junction had 8 bases not matched to a gene; V was cut back by 3 bases and J by 4 bases. The CDR3 sequence is CASSDYRGAGNEKLFF. The CDR3 nucleotides are TGTGCCAGCAGTGATTACAGGGGCGCGGGTAATGAAAAACTGTTTTTT.

The chain is built from TRBV6-5 and TRBJ2-4; no reliable D call. CDR1 and CDR2 (germline): MNHEY, SVGAGI. The V end was cut by 6 bases, the J end by 0 bases, with 15 bases between. The CDR3 is made up of 16 amino acids. As DNA, the CDR3 is TGTGCCAGCAGCTACAACCTCTGGAGAGCCAAAAACATTCAGTACTTC. Its translation: CASSYNLWRAKNIQYF.

CDR3 in amino acids: CATSRDLGTSSYEQYF. DNA of the CDR3: TGTGCCACCAGCAGAGATCTCGGGACTAGCTCCTACGAGCAGTACTTC. The rearrangement uses TRBV15 and TRBJ2-7; 8 bases are a match to TRBD2. The germline gives CDR1 LNHNV, CDR2 YYDKDF (reference sequence). The CDR3 sequence is 16 residues long. The V gene end was trimmed by 0 bases and the J gene end by 0 bases; junction bases not matched to a gene: 4.

The chain is built from TRBV6-6 and TRBJ1-1; a possible D gene is TRBD1 (6 bases). CDR1 MNHNY and CDR2 SVGAGI come from the germline V gene (reference sequence). This CDR3 comprises 16 residues. V lost 0 bases to trimming and J lost 1 base, with 12 bases between them. As DNA, the CDR3 is TGTGCCAGCAGTTACTCACCGGGACAACCGAACACTGAAGCTTTCTTT. Its translation: CASSYSPGQPNTEAFF.

CDR3 region: CASSAGGGYGYTF. CDR3 bases: TGTGCCAGCAGTGCAGGGGGAGGCTATGGCTACACCTTC. V usage is TRBV2 and J usage is TRBJ1-2, with 7 bases lining up with TRBD1. V lost 4 bases, J lost 4 bases, and 3 bases stayed unmatched. Per germline, CDR1 SNHLY and CDR2 FYNNEI. The CDR3 totals 13 residues.

This clone was found once. The J gene is TRBJ1-1, the V gene TRBV3-1 (or the pseudogene TRBV3-2), with 7 bases fitting TRBD1. V lost 0 bases and J lost 4; bases outside the gene matches: 8. The CDR3 runs 16 residues. CDR1 and CDR2 (germline): LGHDT, YNNKEL (reference sequence). The CDR3 DNA sequence: TGTGCCAGCAGCCAAGAGACAGGGTCTGGGATCACTGAAGCTTTCTTT. Amino acids: CASSQETGSGITEAFF.

This clone is a singleton in its sample. This rearrangement joins TRBV28 to TRBJ2-7, with 7 bases aligning to TRBD1. Germline lookup yields CDR1 MDHEN and CDR2 SYDVKM. CDR3 length equals 17 residues. Trimming took 3 bases from V and 3 from J; bases not matched to a gene: 14. The CDR3 DNA sequence: TGTGCCAGCAGTTTTCTAATGGGAACAGGGGAATACTACGAGCAGTACTTC. Translation gives CASSFLMGTGEYYEQYF.

The CDR3 spells CASSQDLRGVHYEQYF. In DNA, the CDR3 is TGTGCCAGCAGCCAAGATCTACGGGGGGTTCACTACGAGCAGTACTTC. The J gene is TRBJ2-7, the V gene TRBV4-2; 7 bases align to TRBD2. The J segment lost 3 bases and the V segment lost 0 bases, leaving 8 bases of the junction unmatched. The CDR3 covers 16 residues. Germline CDR1 is LGHNA and CDR2 is YNFKEQ.

V and J are TRBV19 and TRBJ1-5; D is ambiguous. This CDR3 is built from 15 residues. V was pared by 3 bases and J by 7 bases, with 16 bases between. Germline values: CDR1 LNHDA, CDR2 SQIVND (reference sequence). CDR3 in amino acids: CASSIGGLREQPQHF. For the CDR3, the DNA is TGTGCCAGTAGTATTGGAGGGCTCCGGGAGCAGCCCCAGCATTTT.